Given below is one TCR beta chain in context. How the authors handled the data: Reference gene primer amplification in the assay estimated nucleated cell counts. Sequencing was performed with immunoSEQ multiplex PCR; in TCRdb, only in-frame clones are kept and a portion is missing. For V, J and clone size, that table is used; D and trimming come from the DNA. Here the sample spans tens of thousands of clones, 76% being singletons. The source of the sample is a study of blood T cell repertoires in COVID-19. On the study more broadly: T cells, B-cell-depleted T cells, or PBMCs supplied cDNA or gDNA.

J lost 7 bases, V lost 4 bases, and 16 bases had no gene match. CDR1 and CDR2 (germline): SGHRS, YFSETQ. CDR3 length: 17 residues. The chain is built from TRBV5-1 and TRBJ1-3; 8 nucleotides align to TRBD1. The specimen was peripheral blood. This clonotype was sampled from a man between 65 and 85 years old with active or convalescent COVID-19. In DNA form, the CDR3 reads TGCGCCAGCAGCCGGGGATATTACGGGACAGGTGGGAACACCATATATTTT. Protein product: CASSRGYYGTGGNTIYF.